Here is one TCR beta chain with its context. The antigen remains undetermined. This sample was taken from a study of graft-versus-host responses after intestinal transplantation. Notes on the study in general: Those patients showing graft-donor T cell macrochimerism displayed high graft-versus-host to host-versus-graft clonal ratios in allografts. Detected in recipient marrow were GvH clones, some of which were first observed in ileum or blood.

With 4 bases clipped from V and 3 bases from J, the junction kept 9 bases outside the gene matches. CDR3 length: 15 residues. Looked up from germline, CDR1 is MNHEY and CDR2 is SVGAGI. The assay was immunoSEQ multiplex PCR, and TCRdb's table has in-frame clones only and misses some. Of 41,000 or so clones listed, 95% are singletons. The receptor's source is a human donor who was the organ donor for an intestinal transplant. Specimen: unstimulated CD8+ T cells sorted from spleen or lymph node cells, collected before transplant. The rearrangement joins TRBV6-5 to TRBJ2-7; 7 bases are a match to TRBD1. Written as DNA, the CDR3 is TGTGCCAGCAGTTCTTTCTCCGGGACAGTCTACGAGCAGTACTTC. This translates into CASSSFSGTVYEQYF.